The 3 T cell receptor beta chains below were found in one sample sequenced in a study of regulatory and conventional T cells in RAG deficiency. Repertoires were generated with immunoSEQ multiplex PCR, while TCRdb's copy carries only in-frame clones and drops some. The data contain roughly 32,000 clones, more than 90% of them singletons. Blood CD4+ CD25-low CD127-high conventional T cells supplied the genomic DNA template. These records were also assigned to another study, of regulatory T cells. From that second work: The primer mix had 52 TRBV and 13 TRBJ primers.

The sequencing input was CD25- CD4+ T cells sorted from blood. These receptors came from a human donor in good health.

The CDR3 reads CASSLDLRDRQFF. The CDR3 bases are TGCGCCAGCAGCTTGGATCTCAGGGATCGGCAGTTCTTC. The J gene is TRBJ2-1, the V gene TRBV5-1; possible D gene TRBD1, 5 bases. The CDR3 contains 13 residues. Trimming removed 0 bases from V and 12 bases from J, with 13 bases in between. CDR1 is SGHRS, CDR2 YFSETQ, per germline.

The chain has TRBV5-1 and TRBJ1-1; TRBD1 might be the D (5 bases). Germline assignment: CDR1 SGHRS and CDR2 YFSETQ. V lost 0 bases and J lost 3, with 15 bases in between. This CDR3 is 16 amino acids long. Here the CDR3 reads CASSLVQGRLDTEAFF. CDR3 nucleotides: TGCGCCAGCAGCTTGGTCCAGGGAAGGTTGGACACTGAAGCTTTCTTT.

The chain combines TRBV11-1 with TRBJ2-5; 7 nucleotides align to TRBD1. The CDR3 runs 17 residues. V lost 0 bases, J lost 4 bases, and 11 bases stayed unmatched. CDR1 is SGHAT and CDR2 is FQDESV in the germline V gene (reference sequence). Written as DNA, the CDR3 is TGTGCCAGCAGCTTAGCATTCATGGGACAGAGTAGAGAGACCCAGTACTTC. It codes for CASSLAFMGQSRETQYF.